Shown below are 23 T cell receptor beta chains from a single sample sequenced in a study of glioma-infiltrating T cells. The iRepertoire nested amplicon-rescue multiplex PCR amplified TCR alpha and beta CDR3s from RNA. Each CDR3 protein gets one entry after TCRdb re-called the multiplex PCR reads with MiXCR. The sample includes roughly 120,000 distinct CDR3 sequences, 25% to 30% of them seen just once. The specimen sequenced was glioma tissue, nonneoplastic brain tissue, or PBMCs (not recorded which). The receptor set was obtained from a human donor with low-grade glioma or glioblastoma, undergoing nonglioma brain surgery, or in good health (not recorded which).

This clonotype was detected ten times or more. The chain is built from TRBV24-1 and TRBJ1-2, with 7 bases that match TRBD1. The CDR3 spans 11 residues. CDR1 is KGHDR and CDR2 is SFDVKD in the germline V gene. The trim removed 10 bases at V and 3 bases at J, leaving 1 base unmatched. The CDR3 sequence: CATGQDYGYTF. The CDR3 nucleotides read TGTGCCACTGGACAGGACTATGGCTACACCTTC.

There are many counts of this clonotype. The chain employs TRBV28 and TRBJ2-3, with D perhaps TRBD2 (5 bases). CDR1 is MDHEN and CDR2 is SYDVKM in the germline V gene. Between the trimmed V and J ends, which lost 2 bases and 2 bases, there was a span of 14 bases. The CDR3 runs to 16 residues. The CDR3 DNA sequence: TGTGCCAGCAGTTTACGGGGAGTAGCGAACACAGATACGCAGTATTTT. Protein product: CASSLRGVANTDTQYF. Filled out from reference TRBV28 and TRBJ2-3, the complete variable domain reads DVKVTQSSRYLVKRTGEKVFLECVQDMDHENMFWYRQDPGLGLRLIYFSYDVKMKEKGDIPEGYSVSREKKERFSLILESASTNQTSMYLCASSLRGVANTDTQYFGPGTRLTVL.

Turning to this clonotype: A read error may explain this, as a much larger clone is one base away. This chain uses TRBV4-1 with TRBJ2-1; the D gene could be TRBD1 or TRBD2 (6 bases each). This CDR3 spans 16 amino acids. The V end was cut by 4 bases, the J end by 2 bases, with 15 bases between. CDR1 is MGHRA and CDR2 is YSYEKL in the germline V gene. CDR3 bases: TGCGCCAGCAGCCTAGCGTGGAGGGGGGCCTACAATGAGCAGTTCTTC. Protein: CASSLAWRGAYNEQFF.

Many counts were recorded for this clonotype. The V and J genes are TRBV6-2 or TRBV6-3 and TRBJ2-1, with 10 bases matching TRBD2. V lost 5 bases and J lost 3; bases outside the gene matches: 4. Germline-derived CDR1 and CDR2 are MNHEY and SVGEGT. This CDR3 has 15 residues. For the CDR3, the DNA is TGTGCCAGCAGTCCTAGCGGGAGAGGCTACAATGAGCAGTTCTTC. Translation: CASSPSGRGYNEQFF.

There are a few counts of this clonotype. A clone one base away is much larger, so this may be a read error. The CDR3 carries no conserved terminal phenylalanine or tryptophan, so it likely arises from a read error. CDR3 in DNA: TGCGCCAGCAGTCGGGACTGGAACACCGGGGAGCTGTTTCTT. Translating gives CASSRDWNTGELFL. The chain recombines TRBV4-3 with TRBJ2-2; perhaps TRBD2 as D (6 bases). Germline assignment: CDR1 LGHNA and CDR2 YSLEER. Trimming cost V 6 bases and J 1 base, with 9 bases left between them. CDR3 length: 14 residues.

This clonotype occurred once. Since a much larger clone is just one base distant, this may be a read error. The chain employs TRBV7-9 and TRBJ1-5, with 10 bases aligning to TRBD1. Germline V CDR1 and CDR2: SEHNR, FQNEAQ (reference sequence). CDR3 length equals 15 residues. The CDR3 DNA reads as TGTGCCAGCAAGCCGACAGGGGGCCGGGGTCAGCCCAAGCATTTT. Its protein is CASKPTGGRGQPKHF. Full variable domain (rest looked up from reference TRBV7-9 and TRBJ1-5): DTGVSQNPRHKITKRGQNVTFRCDPISEHNRLYWYRQTLGQGPEFLTYFQNEAQLEKSRLLSDRFSAERPKGSFSTLEIQRTEQGDSAMYLCASKPTGGRGQPKHFGDGTRLSIL.

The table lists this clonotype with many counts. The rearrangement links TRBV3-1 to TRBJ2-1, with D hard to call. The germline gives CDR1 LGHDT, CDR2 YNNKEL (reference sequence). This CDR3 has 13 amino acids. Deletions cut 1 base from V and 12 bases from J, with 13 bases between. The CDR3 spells CASSQGRDSGQFF. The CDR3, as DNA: TGTGCCAGCAGCCAAGGGAGAGATTCCGGGCAGTTCTTC.

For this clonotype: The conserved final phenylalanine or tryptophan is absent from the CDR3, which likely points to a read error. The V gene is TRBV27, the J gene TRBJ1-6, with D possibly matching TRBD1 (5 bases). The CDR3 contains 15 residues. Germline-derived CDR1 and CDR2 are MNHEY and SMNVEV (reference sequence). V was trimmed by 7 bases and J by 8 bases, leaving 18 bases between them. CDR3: CASNPSWEGDSPLHL. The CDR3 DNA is TGTGCCAGCAACCCTTCCTGGGAAGGGGATTCACCCCTCCACCTT.

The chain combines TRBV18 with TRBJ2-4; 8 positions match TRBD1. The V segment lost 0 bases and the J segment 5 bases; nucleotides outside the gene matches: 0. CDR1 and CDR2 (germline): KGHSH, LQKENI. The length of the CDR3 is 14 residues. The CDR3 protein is CASSPPGQENIQYF. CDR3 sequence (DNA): TGTGCCAGCTCACCACCGGGACAGGAAAACATTCAGTACTTC.

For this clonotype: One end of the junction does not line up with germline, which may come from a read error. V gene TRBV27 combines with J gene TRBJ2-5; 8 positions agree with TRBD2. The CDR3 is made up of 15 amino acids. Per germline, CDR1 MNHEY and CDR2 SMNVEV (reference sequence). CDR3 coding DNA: TGTGCCAGCAGTTCCGGAGTAGCGGGAATGAAGACCCGGTACTTC. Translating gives CASSSGVAGMKTRYF.

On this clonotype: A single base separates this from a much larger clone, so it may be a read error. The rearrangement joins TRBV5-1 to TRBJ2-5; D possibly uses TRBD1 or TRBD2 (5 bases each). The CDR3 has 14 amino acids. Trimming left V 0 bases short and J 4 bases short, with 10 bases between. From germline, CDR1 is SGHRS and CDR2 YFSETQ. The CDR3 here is CASSLAGAVETQYF. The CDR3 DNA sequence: TGCGCCAGCAGCTTGGCCGGGGCCGTAGAGACCCAGTACTTC.

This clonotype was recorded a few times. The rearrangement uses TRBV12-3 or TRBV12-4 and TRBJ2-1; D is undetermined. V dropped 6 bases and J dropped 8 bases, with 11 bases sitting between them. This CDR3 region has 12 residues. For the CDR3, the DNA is TGTGCCAGCAGCCGAAGCAAACATGAGCAGTTCTTC. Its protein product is CASSRSKHEQFF.

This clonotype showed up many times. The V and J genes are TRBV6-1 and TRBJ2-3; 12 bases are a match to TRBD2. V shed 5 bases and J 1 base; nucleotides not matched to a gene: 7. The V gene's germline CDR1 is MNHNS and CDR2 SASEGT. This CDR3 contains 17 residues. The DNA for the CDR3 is TGTGCCAGCAGTAGGACTAGCGGGACCAGCGGCACAGATACGCAGTATTTT. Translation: CASSRTSGTSGTDTQYF.

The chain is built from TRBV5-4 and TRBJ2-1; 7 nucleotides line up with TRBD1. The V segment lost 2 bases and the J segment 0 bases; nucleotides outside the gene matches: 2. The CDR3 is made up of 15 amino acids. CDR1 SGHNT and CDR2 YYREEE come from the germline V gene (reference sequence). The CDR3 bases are TGTGCCAGCAGCTTAGGACAGGTCTCCTACAATGAGCAGTTCTTC. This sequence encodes CASSLGQVSYNEQFF.

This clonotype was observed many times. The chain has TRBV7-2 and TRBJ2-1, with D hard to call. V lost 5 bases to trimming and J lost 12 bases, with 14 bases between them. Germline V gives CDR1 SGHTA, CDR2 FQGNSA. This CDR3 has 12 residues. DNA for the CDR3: TGTGCCAGCAGCGTTTACCCGGTCGGGCAGTTCTTC. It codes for CASSVYPVGQFF. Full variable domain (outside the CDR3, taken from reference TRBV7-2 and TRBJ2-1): GAGVSQSPSNKVTEKGKDVELRCDPISGHTALYWYRQSLGQGLEFLIYFQGNSAPDKSGLPSDRFSAERTGGSVSTLTIQRTQQEDSAVYLCASSVYPVGQFFGPGTRLTVL.

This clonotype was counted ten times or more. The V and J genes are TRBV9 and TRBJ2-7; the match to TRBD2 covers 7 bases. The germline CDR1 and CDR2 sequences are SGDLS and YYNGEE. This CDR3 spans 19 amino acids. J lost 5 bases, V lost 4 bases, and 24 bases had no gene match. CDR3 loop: CASSPLGGSGPNLGHEQYF. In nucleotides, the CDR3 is TGTGCCAGCAGCCCCCTCGGGGGGTCGGGCCCCAATCTGGGCCACGAGCAGTACTTC.

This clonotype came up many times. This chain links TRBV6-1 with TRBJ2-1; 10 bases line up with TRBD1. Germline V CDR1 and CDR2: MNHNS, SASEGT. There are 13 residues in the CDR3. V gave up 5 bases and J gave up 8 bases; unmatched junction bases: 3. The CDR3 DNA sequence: TGTGCCAGCAGTTCCGGACAGGGGGATGAGCAGTTCTTC. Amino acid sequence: CASSSGQGDEQFF.

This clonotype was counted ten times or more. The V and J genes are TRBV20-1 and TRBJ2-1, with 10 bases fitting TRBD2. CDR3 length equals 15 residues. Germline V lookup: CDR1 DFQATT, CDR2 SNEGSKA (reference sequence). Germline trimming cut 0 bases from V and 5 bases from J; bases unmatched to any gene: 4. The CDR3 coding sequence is TGCAGTGCTAGAGATCGCCTAGCGGGAGACAATGAGCAGTTCTTC. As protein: CSARDRLAGDNEQFF.

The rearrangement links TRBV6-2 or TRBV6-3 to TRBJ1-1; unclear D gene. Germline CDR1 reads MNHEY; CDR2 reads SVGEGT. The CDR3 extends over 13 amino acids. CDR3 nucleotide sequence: TGTGCAGGCAGAGGCGGGATCGACACTGAAGCTTTCTTT. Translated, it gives CAGRGGIDTEAFF.

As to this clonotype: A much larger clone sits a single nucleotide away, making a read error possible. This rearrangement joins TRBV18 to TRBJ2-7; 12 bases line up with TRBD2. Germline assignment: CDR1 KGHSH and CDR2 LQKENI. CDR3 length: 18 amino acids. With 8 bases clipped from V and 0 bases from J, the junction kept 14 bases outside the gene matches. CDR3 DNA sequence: TGTGCCAGCGCTGAAACCCGACTAGCGGGAGTCGTCTCCTACGAGCAGTACTTC. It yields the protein CASAETRLAGVVSYEQYF.

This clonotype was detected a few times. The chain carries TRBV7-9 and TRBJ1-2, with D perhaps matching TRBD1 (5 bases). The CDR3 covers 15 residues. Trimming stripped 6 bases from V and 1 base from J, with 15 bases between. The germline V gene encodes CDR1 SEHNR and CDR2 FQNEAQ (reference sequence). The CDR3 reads CASRGGERINYGYTF. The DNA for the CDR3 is TGTGCCAGCAGAGGAGGGGAACGGATTAACTATGGCTACACCTTC.

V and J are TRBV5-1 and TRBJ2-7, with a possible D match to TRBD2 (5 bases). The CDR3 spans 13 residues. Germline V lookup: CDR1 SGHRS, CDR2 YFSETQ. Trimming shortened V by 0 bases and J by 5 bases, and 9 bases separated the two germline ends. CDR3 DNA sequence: TGCGCCAGCAGCTTGGGAGGGTCGAACGAGCAGTACTTC. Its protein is CASSLGGSNEQYF.

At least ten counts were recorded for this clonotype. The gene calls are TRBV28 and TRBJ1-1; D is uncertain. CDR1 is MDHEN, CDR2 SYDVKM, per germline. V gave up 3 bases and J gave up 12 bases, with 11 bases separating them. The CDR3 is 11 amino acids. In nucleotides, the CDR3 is TGTGCCAGCAGTTTCGGAAAGGTTACTTTCTTT. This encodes CASSFGKVTFF.